The 12 T cell receptor beta chains listed next were all sequenced from one sample in a study of response to subunit inactivated influenza vaccine. TCRdb analysed the RT-PCR reads with MiXCR anew, one entry per CDR3 protein. This table holds roughly 500,000 distinct CDR3 sequences, approximately 17% found once. The starting material was CD4+ T cells sorted from PBMCs, obtained less than 30 months after vaccination. The receptor source for this set is a man aged 50-75 years who received an inactivated influenza vaccine.

The chain is built from TRBV28 and TRBJ2-6, with D perhaps TRBD1 (5 bases). This CDR3 has 14 amino acids. Between the trimmed V and J ends, which lost 6 bases and 0 bases, there was a span of 6 bases. Germline CDR1 and CDR2: MDHEN and SYDVKM. The CDR3, as DNA: TGTGCCAGCAGACAGGTCTCTGGGGCCAACGTCCTGACTTTC. Translated: CASRQVSGANVLTF. Drawing the rest from reference TRBV28 and TRBJ2-6, the complete variable domain is DVKVTQSSRYLVKRTGEKVFLECVQDMDHENMFWYRQDPGLGLRLIYFSYDVKMKEKGDIPEGYSVSREKKERFSLILESASTNQTSMYLCASRQVSGANVLTFGAGSRLTVL.

In this sample, this clonotype turned up a few times. This chain connects TRBV5-1 to TRBJ2-1, with a tentative D call TRBD2 (6 bases). The CDR3 runs 14 residues. Trimming took off 4 bases at V and 5 bases at J, with 13 bases between the two ends. The germline V gene encodes CDR1 SGHRS and CDR2 YFSETQ. The CDR3 here is CASSDSGKDNEQFF. The CDR3 nucleotides read TGCGCCAGCAGCGATAGCGGAAAAGACAATGAGCAGTTCTTC. Full variable domain (outside the CDR3, taken from reference TRBV5-1 and TRBJ2-1): KAGVTQTPRYLIKTRGQQVTLSCSPISGHRSVSWYQQTPGQGLQFLFEYFSETQRNKGNFPGRFSGRQFSNSRSEMNVSTLELGDSALYLCASSDSGKDNEQFFGPGTRLTVL.

The chain carries TRBV5-1 and TRBJ2-2; the D gene is possibly TRBD1 (5 bases). The CDR3 is made up of 14 amino acids. Trimming removed 0 bases from V and 6 bases from J, with 9 bases in between. The V gene's germline CDR1 is SGHRS and CDR2 YFSETQ. CDR3 sequence reads: CASSLEAGSGELFF. In nucleotides, the CDR3 is TGCGCCAGCAGCTTGGAAGCAGGGTCCGGGGAGCTGTTTTTT.

V is TRBV5-1 and J is TRBJ2-1, with 11 bases fitting TRBD1. CDR1 and CDR2 (germline): SGHRS, YFSETQ. The J segment lost 5 bases and the V segment lost 4 bases, leaving 8 bases of the junction unmatched. The CDR3 contains 16 residues. CDR3 amino acids: CASSTRGQGVNNEQFF. CDR3 bases: TGCGCCAGCAGCACCCGGGGACAGGGGGTGAACAATGAGCAGTTCTTC.

This clonotype came up a few times. The chain joins TRBV20-1 to TRBJ1-2, with D perhaps matching TRBD1 (5 bases). The CDR3 spans 15 residues. V was clipped by 0 bases and J by 4 bases, with 15 bases between them. Germline CDR1 is DFQATT and CDR2 is SNEGSKA (reference sequence). The CDR3 is CSARDLKGPVYGYTF. CDR3 nucleotides: TGCAGTGCTAGAGATCTTAAGGGGCCGGTCTATGGCTACACCTTC.

The chain joins TRBV2 to TRBJ2-5; 9 positions agree with TRBD2. The length of the CDR3 is 15 residues. The germline V gene has CDR1 SNHLY and CDR2 FYNNEI. The V segment lost 6 bases and the J segment 3 bases; nucleotides outside the gene matches: 8. DNA for the CDR3: TGTGCCAGCAGAACCGGTGGGACTAGCAAAGAGACCCAGTACTTC. It translates to CASRTGGTSKETQYF.

The chain carries TRBV6-1 and TRBJ2-1; TRBD2 is a possible D gene (5 bases). CDR3 size: 14 residues. CDR1 MNHNS and CDR2 SASEGT come from the germline V gene. V dropped 0 bases and J dropped 14 bases, with 17 bases sitting between them. The CDR3 DNA reads as TGTGCCAGCAGTGAAGCTGACGGGGTCCTTTCCGAGTTCTTC. Translation gives CASSEADGVLSEFF.

This clonotype appeared a few times. The chain combines TRBV5-1 with TRBJ2-7, with 9 bases aligning to TRBD1. The CDR3 is 14 amino acids. Trimming took 4 bases from V and 4 from J; bases not matched to a gene: 6. CDR1 and CDR2 (germline): SGHRS, YFSETQ. CDR3 DNA: TGCGCCAGCAGCGCCGGGACAGGGAATTACGAGCAGTACTTC. Translated, it gives CASSAGTGNYEQYF.

This chain links TRBV2 with TRBJ1-1, with D possibly being TRBD1 (6 bases). V was cut by 7 bases and J by 4 bases, with 16 bases left in between. The germline gives CDR1 SNHLY, CDR2 FYNNEI. The length of the CDR3 is 14 residues. The CDR3 DNA reads TGTGCCAGCAAGATACTACAGGGCGGCACTGAAGCTTTCTTT. This translates into CASKILQGGTEAFF.

The rearrangement links TRBV20-1 to TRBJ2-7; D gene unclear. In germline, CDR1 is DFQATT, CDR2 SNEGSKA (reference sequence). The CDR3 loop spans 14 amino acids. V was cut by 5 bases and J by 2 bases, with 16 bases left in between. DNA for the CDR3: TGCAGTGCTTATAGACCGCCGGGTGCCTACGAGCAGTACTTC. Translating it yields CSAYRPPGAYEQYF.

This clonotype was detected a few times. The chain combines TRBV5-4 with TRBJ2-1, with a weak D call TRBD1 (6 bases). The CDR3 totals 14 residues. Germline CDR1 and CDR2: SGHNT and YYREEE (reference sequence). V was trimmed by 0 bases and J by 10 bases, leaving 14 bases between them. The CDR3 nucleotides are TGTGCCAGCAGCTTGGATTTGGGCACAGGGGAGCAGTTCTTC. Its protein product is CASSLDLGTGEQFF.

V gene TRBV20-1 combines with J gene TRBJ2-7, with D hard to call. There are 15 residues in the CDR3. Germline V lookup: CDR1 DFQATT, CDR2 SNEGSKA (reference sequence). Trimming removed 1 base from V and 2 bases from J, with 15 bases in between. For the CDR3, the DNA is TGCAGTGCTAGAGGCAACACCAAACTCACCTACGAGCAGTACTTC. Translation: CSARGNTKLTYEQYF.